The rows below give T cell receptor beta chains drawn from one sample of a study of technical replicates of blood from several donors. Profiled with immunoSEQ multiplex PCR; TCRdb holds only in-frame clones, not every one. The sample gives approximately 100,000 clones, under 96% of which show up once; 0.2% to 0.25% is in the top ten. Sequenced input: T cells isolated from PBMCs. These receptors all stem from a human donor in good health. CDR3s include the opening cysteine and the closing phenylalanine or tryptophan. Each record gives: D gene, CDR3 length, J gene, V gene, clone size, CDR3 DNA, CDR3 protein. The D gene is left open where the match is weak. Size is stated for part of the rows, as once, few or many counts, or as a class when the clone is expanded.

d_call: NA; cdr3_length: 15; j_call: TRBJ1-1; v_call: TRBV10-3; clone_size: NA; cdr3_nt: TGTGCCATCAGTGAGCTTGGGGGCGGTGCCACTGAAGCTTTCTTT; cdr3_aa: CAISELGGGATEAFF
d_call: TRBD1; cdr3_length: 14; j_call: TRBJ1-1; v_call: TRBV9; clone_size: NA; cdr3_nt: TGTGCCAGCAGCGGAATAGGACAGGACGCTGAAGCTTTCTTT; cdr3_aa: CASSGIGQDAEAFF
d_call: TRBD1; cdr3_length: 15; j_call: TRBJ2-5; v_call: TRBV19; clone_size: once; cdr3_nt: TGTGCCAGTAGTAGGACAGGGGGTTTGGGAGAGACCCAGTACTTC; cdr3_aa: CASSRTGGLGETQYF
d_call: NA; cdr3_length: 14; j_call: TRBJ1-2; v_call: TRBV2; clone_size: NA; cdr3_nt: TGTGCCAGCAGTGAAGGGGCCGGGGGAGGCGGCTACACCTTC; cdr3_aa: CASSEGAGGGGYTF
d_call: NA; cdr3_length: 16; j_call: TRBJ2-5; v_call: TRBV2; clone_size: NA; cdr3_nt: TGTGCCAGCAGGGCGGGGGCAATACCTCGGGGAGAGACCCAGTACTTC; cdr3_aa: CASRAGAIPRGETQYF
d_call: TRBD1; cdr3_length: 15; j_call: TRBJ1-2; v_call: TRBV10-3; clone_size: NA; cdr3_nt: TGTGCCATCAGTGGGACCGGGACAGCTAACTATGGCTACACCTTC; cdr3_aa: CAISGTGTANYGYTF
d_call: NA; cdr3_length: 16; j_call: TRBJ2-2; v_call: TRBV19; clone_size: once; cdr3_nt: TGTGCCAGTAGTGCCAGGACAGCTCTGAACACCGGGGAGCTGTTTTTT; cdr3_aa: CASSARTALNTGELFF
d_call: NA; cdr3_length: 12; j_call: TRBJ1-2; v_call: TRBV2; clone_size: NA; cdr3_nt: TGTGCCAGCAGTGAAGCAAGGGGTAGCTACACCTTC; cdr3_aa: CASSEARGSYTF
d_call: TRBD1; cdr3_length: 14; j_call: TRBJ1-2; v_call: TRBV6-1; clone_size: NA; cdr3_nt: TGTGCCAGCAGTTGGACAGGCGCTAACTATGGCTACACCTTC; cdr3_aa: CASSWTGANYGYTF
d_call: TRBD2; cdr3_length: 16; j_call: TRBJ2-5; v_call: TRBV6-6; clone_size: NA; cdr3_nt: TGTGCCAGCAGACACACTAGCGGGGGAAACAAAGAGACCCAGTACTTC; cdr3_aa: CASRHTSGGNKETQYF
d_call: NA; cdr3_length: 15; j_call: TRBJ2-2; v_call: TRBV2; clone_size: NA; cdr3_nt: TGTGCCAGCAGTGAAGAATCGGCGAACACCGGGGAGCTGTTTTTT; cdr3_aa: CASSEESANTGELFF
d_call: NA; cdr3_length: 13; j_call: TRBJ1-5; v_call: TRBV28; clone_size: NA; cdr3_nt: TGTGCCAGCAGGGGGGAGGGAAATCAGCCCCAGCATTTT; cdr3_aa: CASRGEGNQPQHF
d_call: TRBD1; cdr3_length: 14; j_call: TRBJ1-5; v_call: TRBV9; clone_size: NA; cdr3_nt: TGTGCCAGCAGCGTAGGACAGGGATCGGAGCCCCAGCATTTT; cdr3_aa: CASSVGQGSEPQHF
d_call: NA; cdr3_length: 14; j_call: TRBJ1-1; v_call: TRBV5-1; clone_size: NA; cdr3_nt: TGCGCCAGCAGCTACAGGGCCCCGGGCACTGAAGCTTTCTTT; cdr3_aa: CASSYRAPGTEAFF
d_call: TRBD2; cdr3_length: 16; j_call: TRBJ2-3; v_call: TRBV5-1; clone_size: few; cdr3_nt: TGCGCCAGCAGCTCCGGAGCGGGAATGGGCACAGATACGCAGTATTTT; cdr3_aa: CASSSGAGMGTDTQYF
d_call: NA; cdr3_length: 12; j_call: TRBJ1-1; v_call: TRBV7-9; clone_size: NA; cdr3_nt: TGTGCCAGCAGCAACGCGTTCCGGGAAGCTTTCTTT; cdr3_aa: CASSNAFREAFF
d_call: TRBD1; cdr3_length: 14; j_call: TRBJ2-1; v_call: TRBV28; clone_size: once; cdr3_nt: TGTGCCAGCAGGGGGACAGGGGAGTACAATGAGCAGTTCTTC; cdr3_aa: CASRGTGEYNEQFF
d_call: TRBD2; cdr3_length: 14; j_call: TRBJ2-7; v_call: TRBV28; clone_size: NA; cdr3_nt: TGTGCCAGCAGTACACTAGCGAGAGACTACGAGCAGTACTTC; cdr3_aa: CASSTLARDYEQYF
d_call: TRBD2; cdr3_length: 14; j_call: TRBJ2-7; v_call: TRBV28; clone_size: NA; cdr3_nt: TGTGCCACCCTAACCGAGGGAGGGCCCTACGAGCAGTACTTC; cdr3_aa: CATLTEGGPYEQYF
d_call: NA; cdr3_length: 15; j_call: TRBJ2-3; v_call: TRBV7-3; clone_size: NA; cdr3_nt: TGTGCCAGCTCCGCTTTGGCTTCCCGTACAGATACGCAGTATTTT; cdr3_aa: CASSALASRTDTQYF
d_call: NA; cdr3_length: 14; j_call: TRBJ2-5; v_call: TRBV5-4; clone_size: NA; cdr3_nt: TGTGCCAGCAGCTTGGTCGGGAACCAAGAGACCCAGTACTTC; cdr3_aa: CASSLVGNQETQYF
d_call: TRBD1; cdr3_length: 13; j_call: TRBJ1-1; v_call: TRBV30; clone_size: NA; cdr3_nt: TGTGCCTGGAGTGTACAGGGGCACACTGAAGCTTTCTTT; cdr3_aa: CAWSVQGHTEAFF
d_call: NA; cdr3_length: 13; j_call: TRBJ2-7; v_call: TRBV11-3; clone_size: NA; cdr3_nt: TGTGCCAGCAGCTTAGGCACATGGTACGAGCAGTACTTC; cdr3_aa: CASSLGTWYEQYF
d_call: NA; cdr3_length: 14; j_call: TRBJ2-3; v_call: TRBV28; clone_size: NA; cdr3_nt: TGTGCCACCAGACGGCAGCGGAGCACAGATACGCAGTATTTT; cdr3_aa: CATRRQRSTDTQYF
d_call: TRBD1; cdr3_length: 16; j_call: TRBJ2-1; v_call: TRBV9; clone_size: NA; cdr3_nt: TGTGCCAGCAGCGTACTACAGGGGGTGTCCTACAATGAGCAGTTCTTC; cdr3_aa: CASSVLQGVSYNEQFF
d_call: TRBD1; cdr3_length: 15; j_call: TRBJ2-1; v_call: TRBV5-1; clone_size: NA; cdr3_nt: TGCGCCAGCACCCGACAGGGTTTCGGTGGCAATGAGCAGTTCTTC; cdr3_aa: CASTRQGFGGNEQFF
d_call: NA; cdr3_length: 16; j_call: TRBJ1-3; v_call: TRBV4-1; clone_size: NA; cdr3_nt: TGCGCCAGCAGCCGGGAGCGCAGCCTTGGGGGAAACACCATATATTTT; cdr3_aa: CASSRERSLGGNTIYF
d_call: NA; cdr3_length: 13; j_call: TRBJ2-7; v_call: TRBV5-1; clone_size: NA; cdr3_nt: TGCGCCAGCAGCTTGAGCATATCGTACGAGCAGTACTTC; cdr3_aa: CASSLSISYEQYF
d_call: TRBD1; cdr3_length: 16; j_call: TRBJ2-1; v_call: TRBV7-8; clone_size: few; cdr3_nt: TGTGCCAGCAGCTTATTCGGCAGGGGGCGGTTCAATGAGCAGTTCTTC; cdr3_aa: CASSLFGRGRFNEQFF
d_call: NA; cdr3_length: 15; j_call: TRBJ1-2; v_call: TRBV2; clone_size: NA; cdr3_nt: TGTGCCAGCAGTGAGAATCCGGGGGTTGGATATGGCTACACCTTC; cdr3_aa: CASSENPGVGYGYTF
d_call: NA; cdr3_length: 16; j_call: TRBJ2-3; v_call: TRBV28; clone_size: NA; cdr3_nt: TGTGCCAGCAGTTTATTCGGGGGTAGTAGCACAGATACGCAGTATTTT; cdr3_aa: CASSLFGGSSTDTQYF
d_call: TRBD1; cdr3_length: 16; j_call: TRBJ2-3; v_call: TRBV5-1; clone_size: NA; cdr3_nt: TGCGCCAGCAGCTCCAATACAGGGGGCGGCACAGATACGCAGTATTTT; cdr3_aa: CASSSNTGGGTDTQYF
d_call: TRBD1; cdr3_length: 17; j_call: TRBJ2-7; v_call: TRBV4-1; clone_size: NA; cdr3_nt: TGCGCCAGCAGCCAAAGGATGGCCGGACAGGGACACTACGAGCAGTACTTC; cdr3_aa: CASSQRMAGQGHYEQYF
d_call: TRBD2; cdr3_length: 14; j_call: TRBJ2-5; v_call: TRBV13; clone_size: NA; cdr3_nt: TGTGCCAGCAGCTCACTAGCGGGAGATGAGACCCAGTACTTC; cdr3_aa: CASSSLAGDETQYF
d_call: NA; cdr3_length: 17; j_call: TRBJ1-2; v_call: TRBV5-1; clone_size: NA; cdr3_nt: TGCGCCAGCAGCTTGGTGCTGACGGGTGAGGTGCCTTATGGCTACACCTTC; cdr3_aa: CASSLVLTGEVPYGYTF
d_call: NA; cdr3_length: 16; j_call: TRBJ2-7; v_call: TRBV6-4; clone_size: NA; cdr3_nt: TGTGCCAGCAGTGAATCGGAGGGGTTCCCACCTCTACGGCAGTACTTC; cdr3_aa: CASSESEGFPPLRQYF
d_call: NA; cdr3_length: 13; j_call: TRBJ1-2; v_call: TRBV10-3; clone_size: NA; cdr3_nt: TGTGCCATCAGTGAGCGGGGGAACTATGGCTACACCTTC; cdr3_aa: CAISERGNYGYTF
d_call: TRBD1; cdr3_length: 14; j_call: TRBJ1-1; v_call: TRBV19; clone_size: NA; cdr3_nt: TGTGCCAGTAGTATCGGGACAGGGGGCACTGAAGCTTTCTTT; cdr3_aa: CASSIGTGGTEAFF
d_call: NA; cdr3_length: 13; j_call: TRBJ1-6; v_call: TRBV5-4; clone_size: NA; cdr3_nt: TGTGCCAGCAGCTTGGCCAGGGATCCACCCCTCCACTTT; cdr3_aa: CASSLARDPPLHF
d_call: NA; cdr3_length: 16; j_call: TRBJ2-1; v_call: TRBV5-4; clone_size: NA; cdr3_nt: TGTGCCAGCAGCTTGACGACGGGGAATGGATACAATGAGCAGTTCTTC; cdr3_aa: CASSLTTGNGYNEQFF
d_call: TRBD1; cdr3_length: 16; j_call: TRBJ1-2; v_call: TRBV7-6; clone_size: NA; cdr3_nt: TGCGCCAGCAGCTCCGAATGGACAGGGGGCCACTATGGCTACACCTTC; cdr3_aa: CASSSEWTGGHYGYTF
d_call: TRBD2; cdr3_length: 14; j_call: TRBJ2-1; v_call: TRBV29-1; clone_size: once; cdr3_nt: TGCAGCGTGGAAGGACTAGCGGGACTGGCTGAGCAGTTCTTC; cdr3_aa: CSVEGLAGLAEQFF
d_call: NA; cdr3_length: 14; j_call: TRBJ2-2; v_call: TRBV11-2; clone_size: NA; cdr3_nt: TGTGCCAGCAGCCTCCCGAGGAACACCGGGGAGCTGTTTTTT; cdr3_aa: CASSLPRNTGELFF
d_call: TRBD2; cdr3_length: 16; j_call: TRBJ2-3; v_call: TRBV7-2; clone_size: NA; cdr3_nt: TGTGCCAGCAGCCTGCCGAAGCGGGGGGGTACAGATACGCAGTATTTT; cdr3_aa: CASSLPKRGGTDTQYF
d_call: NA; cdr3_length: 14; j_call: TRBJ1-2; v_call: TRBV5-1; clone_size: NA; cdr3_nt: TGCGCCAGCAGCTTGGAAAGGTGGGGCGTTGGCTACACCTTC; cdr3_aa: CASSLERWGVGYTF
d_call: NA; cdr3_length: 14; j_call: TRBJ2-7; v_call: TRBV6-6; clone_size: NA; cdr3_nt: TGTGCCAGCAGTGAGAGGGGGGGAATCTACGAGCAGTACTTC; cdr3_aa: CASSERGGIYEQYF
d_call: TRBD1; cdr3_length: 13; j_call: TRBJ2-7; v_call: TRBV2; clone_size: NA; cdr3_nt: TGTGCCACCGGGGGACAGGGCGGCTACGAGCAGTACTTC; cdr3_aa: CATGGQGGYEQYF
d_call: TRBD1; cdr3_length: 14; j_call: TRBJ1-1; v_call: TRBV5-1; clone_size: NA; cdr3_nt: TGCGCCAGCAGCCAGGGGGTTCTGGGAACTGAAGCTTTCTTT; cdr3_aa: CASSQGVLGTEAFF
d_call: TRBD1; cdr3_length: 15; j_call: TRBJ2-7; v_call: TRBV7-9; clone_size: NA; cdr3_nt: TGTGCCAGCAGCTCACCGGGACAGGGCTCCTACGAGCAGTACTTC; cdr3_aa: CASSSPGQGSYEQYF
d_call: NA; cdr3_length: 16; j_call: TRBJ1-4; v_call: TRBV5-5; clone_size: NA; cdr3_nt: TGTGCCAGCAGCCGCGGGGGGTCCGGGGCGTCGGGAAAACTGTTTTTT; cdr3_aa: CASSRGGSGASGKLFF
d_call: NA; cdr3_length: 16; j_call: TRBJ2-4; v_call: TRBV21-1; clone_size: NA; cdr3_nt: TGTGCCAGCAGCAAAAACCCGTGGCGGCCCAAAAACATTCAGTACTTC; cdr3_aa: CASSKNPWRPKNIQYF
d_call: NA; cdr3_length: 12; j_call: TRBJ1-2; v_call: TRBV11-2; clone_size: NA; cdr3_nt: TGTGCCAGCAGCTTAGGCGCGAGAGGCTACACCTTC; cdr3_aa: CASSLGARGYTF
d_call: TRBD2; cdr3_length: 18; j_call: TRBJ2-3; v_call: TRBV13; clone_size: NA; cdr3_nt: TGTGCCAGCAGCTCCACGGGGGGGGGCAGTTCTAGCACAGATACGCAGTATTTT; cdr3_aa: CASSSTGGGSSSTDTQYF
d_call: NA; cdr3_length: 17; j_call: TRBJ1-1; v_call: TRBV11-2; clone_size: NA; cdr3_nt: TGTGCCAGCAGCTTAGAAGTATCGGTTTGGGAGGACACTGAAGCTTTCTTT; cdr3_aa: CASSLEVSVWEDTEAFF
d_call: NA; cdr3_length: 13; j_call: TRBJ1-1; v_call: TRBV13; clone_size: NA; cdr3_nt: TGTGCCAGCAGCTTTGCGGCTTTCGGTGAAGCTTTCTTT; cdr3_aa: CASSFAAFGEAFF
d_call: TRBD1; cdr3_length: 16; j_call: TRBJ2-7; v_call: TRBV6-4; clone_size: NA; cdr3_nt: TGTGCCAGCAGCCAGCGACAGGGCAAGATTAGGTACGAGCAGTACTTC; cdr3_aa: CASSQRQGKIRYEQYF
d_call: NA; cdr3_length: 15; j_call: TRBJ1-4; v_call: TRBV9; clone_size: NA; cdr3_nt: TGTGCCAGCAGCGTAGGGGGGGGGATGGTTGAAAAACTGTTTTTT; cdr3_aa: CASSVGGGMVEKLFF